Listed below are T cell receptor beta chains from one sample, sequenced in a study of T cells in Graves' hyperthyroidism and ophthalmopathy. TCRdb re-called the multiplex PCR reads through MiXCR, storing one row per CDR3 protein. The sample contains 660,000 or so distinct CDR3 sequences, 45% of which appear only once. The sequenced sample was peripheral blood or thyroid tissue (not recorded which). The source is an adult man with Graves' disease, either hyperthyroidism or ophthalmopathy (not recorded which). CDR3s include the opening cysteine and the closing phenylalanine or tryptophan. The order of the fields is V gene, clone size, CDR3 protein. Clone size, where shown, is once, few, many, or a class for clones that have expanded.

V: TRBV20-1; size: few; CDR3: CSAGGESNQPQHF
V: TRBV29-1; size: NA; CDR3: CSGREGANVLTF
V: TRBV7-8; size: NA; CDR3: CASRHSGGQGELFF
V: TRBV5-1; size: few; CDR3: CASSLKTSTEAFF
V: TRBV7-2; size: NA; CDR3: CASTGGFTFF
V: TRBV15; size: once; CDR3: CATSRDVGGSGNTIYF
V: TRBV6-6; size: NA; CDR3: CASKMGRGHYGYTF
V: TRBV6-1; size: once; CDR3: CASRGTEASGELYF
V: TRBV6-5; size: NA; CDR3: CASSYARGDSPLHF
V: TRBV20-1; size: few; CDR3: CSARDDAGTYEQYF
V: TRBV7-9; size: many; CDR3: CASSSRTGTYGYTF
V: TRBV20-1; size: NA; CDR3: CSAMDPDDYGYTF
V: TRBV7-8; size: NA; CDR3: CASSLVPGEYALGTEAFF
V: TRBV7-9; size: NA; CDR3: CASSQFTGQGAYEQYF
V: TRBV5-1; size: NA; CDR3: CASSLQVGQGSSPLHF
V: TRBV20-1; size: NA; CDR3: CSARGPGTEAFF
V: TRBV7-2; size: NA; CDR3: CASSLWTGTSGNTIYF
V: TRBV7-3; size: NA; CDR3: CASSLTAETQYF
V: TRBV2; size: once; CDR3: CASSPEPMNTEAFF
V: TRBV7-9; size: NA; CDR3: CVSSLWPGETYEQYF
V: TRBV10-3; size: NA; CDR3: CAISGGTGDFSF
V: TRBV12-3/TRBV12-4; size: NA; CDR3: CASSLAHRADEQYF
V: TRBV24-1; size: NA; CDR3: CATSDRKPGQQETQYF
V: TRBV25-1; size: NA; CDR3: CASSELRDYGYTF
V: TRBV7-2; size: NA; CDR3: CASSREVEQYF
V: TRBV24-1; size: NA; CDR3: CATSGGWVFSNQPQHF
V: TRBV24-1; size: once; CDR3: CATSDSRGPNQPQHF
V: TRBV20-1; size: NA; CDR3: CSALSRDRVPYEQYF
V: TRBV7-4; size: few; CDR3: CASSFDGSNQPQHF
V: TRBV7-9; size: many; CDR3: CASSLANSPLHF
V: TRBV5-1; size: NA; CDR3: CASSLDGQLYYGYTF
V: TRBV7-8; size: many; CDR3: CASSFAGNQPQHF
V: TRBV2; size: NA; CDR3: CASRDPKAGVLYEQYF
V: TRBV10-2; size: NA; CDR3: CTSTGGDEKLFF
V: TRBV24-1; size: many; CDR3: CATSDHVEEDGYTF
V: TRBV5-1; size: few; CDR3: CASSLDFRGRNTEAFF
V: TRBV7-6; size: many; CDR3: CASSSASTALGSYEQYF
V: TRBV5-1; size: NA; CDR3: CASSYGDSPTYEQYF
V: TRBV11-2; size: NA; CDR3: CASSWGGQNYGYTF
V: TRBV15; size: NA; CDR3: CATSRGNGQYF
V: TRBV7-8; size: NA; CDR3: CASDGQAYNSPLHF
V: TRBV2; size: few; CDR3: CASSETTGMNTEAFF
V: TRBV5-8; size: few; CDR3: CASSLGPPGQGYGYTF
V: TRBV29-1; size: NA; CDR3: CSFQLNRGNTEAFF
V: TRBV10-2; size: NA; CDR3: CASSGLGSYEQYF
V: TRBV29-1; size: NA; CDR3: CSVFLSGAGEKLFF
V: TRBV7-3; size: many; CDR3: CASARSSSYNSPLHF
V: TRBV2; size: few; CDR3: CARGEHETYGYTF
V: TRBV20-1; size: NA; CDR3: CSARDWTDTQYF
V: TRBV19; size: many; CDR3: CASSFSGTGSNEQYF
V: TRBV19; size: NA; CDR3: CASTGWGGSANYGYTF
V: TRBV9; size: few; CDR3: CASSGPGTGASYNSPLHF
V: TRBV15; size: many; CDR3: CATTDRVGGSPLHF
V: TRBV10-3; size: NA; CDR3: CAIGEGNGANVLTF
V: TRBV7-9; size: NA; CDR3: CASSLPGTATSTDTQYF
V: TRBV4-1; size: few; CDR3: CASSQTGTSGNTIYF